What follows are 2 T cell receptor beta chains derived from one specimen sequenced in a study of patients and donors after allogeneic stem cell transplantation. TCRdb redid the calling of the RT-PCR reads with MiXCR, one entry per CDR3 protein. Of 80,000 to 90,000 distinct CDR3 sequences in the sample, under 50% were seen once. Specimen: blood, either unsorted or a sorted T cell fraction (not recorded which). The receptors derive from a human donor who was either an allogeneic HSCT recipient or a stem cell or donor lymphocyte infusion donor (not recorded which). It is not recorded whose cells these are; they may come from a transplant donor.

The genes are TRBV20-1 and TRBJ1-4; D is perhaps TRBD1 (5 bases). The CDR3 has 11 residues. CDR1 and CDR2 (germline): DFQATT, SNEGSKA (reference sequence). V lost 6 bases, J lost 10 bases, and 12 bases lay in between. The CDR3 protein is CSAPAGGKLFF. CDR3 bases: TGCAGTGCCCCGGCTGGGGGAAAACTGTTTTTT.

This chain uses TRBV5-1 with TRBJ2-7, with TRBD2 matching over 15 bases. Germline lookup yields CDR1 SGHRS and CDR2 YFSETQ. The CDR3 runs to 15 residues. The J segment lost 4 bases and the V segment lost 4 bases, leaving 3 bases of the junction unmatched. Here the CDR3 reads CASSPGTSGRYEQYF. The CDR3 DNA is TGCGCCAGCAGCCCCGGGACTAGCGGGAGGTACGAGCAGTACTTC.